The rows below give T cell receptor beta chains drawn from one sample of a study of blood T cell repertoires in COVID-19. Profiling relied on immunoSEQ multiplex PCR, and the TCRdb table lists in-frame clones only, not all of them. The sample lists under 450,000 clones, over 75% occurring once. Sample: PBMCs or T cells enriched from blood (not recorded which). These receptors all stem from a woman aged 30 to 39 who had recovered from COVID-19. Both conserved end residues are part of each CDR3. The D gene is left open where the match is weak. Clone size appears in some rows only: once, few, many, or a class for an expanded clone.

v_call: TRBV7-6; d_call: TRBD2; j_call: TRBJ2-1; clone_size: NA; cdr3_nt: TGTGCCAGCAGCCACGGGACTAGCGGGAGCTCCTACAATGAGCAGTTCTTC; cdr3_aa: CASSHGTSGSSYNEQFF
v_call: TRBV7-6; d_call: NA; j_call: TRBJ2-1; clone_size: NA; cdr3_nt: TGTGCCAGCAGCGCGGACAGCAGCTCCTACAATGAGCAGTTCTTC; cdr3_aa: CASSADSSSYNEQFF
v_call: TRBV3-1/TRBV3-2; d_call: NA; j_call: TRBJ2-1; clone_size: NA; cdr3_nt: TGTGCCAGCAGCCCCAGTCGAAGCAATGAGCAGTTCTTC; cdr3_aa: CASSPSRSNEQFF
v_call: TRBV3-1/TRBV3-2; d_call: NA; j_call: TRBJ2-7; clone_size: NA; cdr3_nt: TGTGCCAGCAGCCAAGGGCGCCTAGCGGCGGGGGCGGGCGAGCAGTACTTC; cdr3_aa: CASSQGRLAAGAGEQYF
v_call: TRBV5-1; d_call: NA; j_call: TRBJ1-4; clone_size: NA; cdr3_nt: TGCGCCAGCAGCGTCACAACTAATGAAAAACTGTTTTTT; cdr3_aa: CASSVTTNEKLFF
v_call: TRBV9; d_call: NA; j_call: TRBJ2-2; clone_size: NA; cdr3_nt: TGTGCCAGCAGCCGAGACAGTAACACCGGGGAGCTGTTTTTT; cdr3_aa: CASSRDSNTGELFF
v_call: TRBV10-1; d_call: TRBD2; j_call: TRBJ2-7; clone_size: NA; cdr3_nt: TGCGCCAGCAGACTTTTCCCATGGGGGCGGGAGGACCCTTACGAGCAGTACTTC; cdr3_aa: CASRLFPWGREDPYEQYF
v_call: TRBV2; d_call: NA; j_call: TRBJ1-1; clone_size: NA; cdr3_nt: TGTGCCAGCACCGCACGACGGGGGAACACTGAAGCTTTCTTT; cdr3_aa: CASTARRGNTEAFF
v_call: TRBV18; d_call: TRBD2; j_call: TRBJ2-1; clone_size: few; cdr3_nt: TGTGCCAGCTCACCGTACACTAGCGGGGGCTACAATGAGCAGTTCTTC; cdr3_aa: CASSPYTSGGYNEQFF
v_call: TRBV2; d_call: TRBD1; j_call: TRBJ2-3; clone_size: NA; cdr3_nt: TGTGCCACCCCCGGGACAGGGGGCTCGAATACGCAGTATTTT; cdr3_aa: CATPGTGGSNTQYF
v_call: TRBV7-9; d_call: TRBD1; j_call: TRBJ2-7; clone_size: NA; cdr3_nt: TGTGCCAGCAGCTCACAGGGGAGCTCCTACGAGCAGTACTTC; cdr3_aa: CASSSQGSSYEQYF
v_call: TRBV19; d_call: NA; j_call: TRBJ2-1; clone_size: NA; cdr3_nt: TGTGCCAGTATTAAGGGGCGGAACAATGAGCAGTTCTTC; cdr3_aa: CASIKGRNNEQFF
v_call: TRBV7-9; d_call: NA; j_call: TRBJ1-3; clone_size: NA; cdr3_nt: TGTGCCAGCAGCTTAGCTGACATGAGTACTGGAAACACCATATATTTT; cdr3_aa: CASSLADMSTGNTIYF
v_call: TRBV4-2; d_call: NA; j_call: TRBJ1-1; clone_size: once; cdr3_nt: TGTGCCAGCAGCCAAGATGCGGCCGGGGGAGGGACTGAAGCTTTCTTT; cdr3_aa: CASSQDAAGGGTEAFF
v_call: TRBV13; d_call: TRBD1; j_call: TRBJ2-2; clone_size: NA; cdr3_nt: TGTGCCAGCAGCTCCCGACAGGGTCCGAACACCGGGGAGCTGTTTTTT; cdr3_aa: CASSSRQGPNTGELFF
v_call: TRBV28; d_call: TRBD2; j_call: TRBJ2-1; clone_size: NA; cdr3_nt: TGTGCCAGCAACCGAGCGGGAAGGTACAATGAGCAGTTCTTC; cdr3_aa: CASNRAGRYNEQFF
v_call: TRBV7-9; d_call: TRBD2; j_call: TRBJ2-1; clone_size: NA; cdr3_nt: TGTGCCAGCAGCTTCAAACGGAGGACTAGCGGGAATTACAATGAGCAGTTCTTC; cdr3_aa: CASSFKRRTSGNYNEQFF
v_call: TRBV4-2; d_call: TRBD1; j_call: TRBJ1-1; clone_size: NA; cdr3_nt: TGTGCCAGCAGCCACCGACAGGGGGCCCGTGACACTGAAGCTTTCTTT; cdr3_aa: CASSHRQGARDTEAFF
v_call: TRBV4-1; d_call: TRBD2; j_call: TRBJ2-7; clone_size: NA; cdr3_nt: TGCGCCAGCAGCCAAGATCGGGAGGGGCGTAGGTTCTACGAGCAGTACTTC; cdr3_aa: CASSQDREGRRFYEQYF
v_call: TRBV4-2; d_call: TRBD1; j_call: TRBJ1-1; clone_size: NA; cdr3_nt: TGTGCCAGCAGCCGAGGGACAGGGATGAACACTGAAGCTTTCTTT; cdr3_aa: CASSRGTGMNTEAFF
v_call: TRBV12-2; d_call: NA; j_call: TRBJ1-1; clone_size: few; cdr3_nt: TGTGCAAGTCGCTTAGTGTCGGGGAGCACTGAAGCTTTCTTT; cdr3_aa: CASRLVSGSTEAFF
v_call: TRBV10-3; d_call: TRBD1; j_call: TRBJ1-1; clone_size: once; cdr3_nt: TGTGCCACCGGACAGGGGCCGGAAGCTTTCTTT; cdr3_aa: CATGQGPEAFF
v_call: TRBV4-2; d_call: TRBD1; j_call: TRBJ1-1; clone_size: NA; cdr3_nt: TGTGCCAGCAGCCTCGACCCGGGGACAGGGAGCACTGAAGCTTTCTTT; cdr3_aa: CASSLDPGTGSTEAFF
v_call: TRBV2; d_call: NA; j_call: TRBJ2-7; clone_size: NA; cdr3_nt: TGTGCCAGCAGTAGACGGGACTACGAGCAGTACTTC; cdr3_aa: CASSRRDYEQYF
v_call: TRBV25-1; d_call: NA; j_call: TRBJ2-1; clone_size: once; cdr3_nt: TGTGCCAGCAGTGAGCCCGGGACAAACTCCTACAATGAGCAGTTCTTC; cdr3_aa: CASSEPGTNSYNEQFF
v_call: TRBV5-4; d_call: TRBD1; j_call: TRBJ2-3; clone_size: NA; cdr3_nt: TGTGCCAGCCAGGGGGTAACAGATACGCAGTATTTT; cdr3_aa: CASQGVTDTQYF
v_call: TRBV5-1; d_call: NA; j_call: TRBJ1-2; clone_size: NA; cdr3_nt: TGCGCCAGCAGCTTGCTGGGCATGGGTGGCGGCTACACCTTC; cdr3_aa: CASSLLGMGGGYTF
v_call: TRBV5-8; d_call: NA; j_call: TRBJ2-7; clone_size: NA; cdr3_nt: TGTGCCAGCAGCTTGGTGCGGCCCTACGAGCAGTACTTC; cdr3_aa: CASSLVRPYEQYF
v_call: TRBV19; d_call: NA; j_call: TRBJ1-1; clone_size: NA; cdr3_nt: TGTGCCAGTAAGGACTTGGGGTCGTCATTCTTCAACACTGAAGCTTTCTTT; cdr3_aa: CASKDLGSSFFNTEAFF
v_call: TRBV7-2; d_call: NA; j_call: TRBJ2-1; clone_size: NA; cdr3_nt: TGTGCCAGCAGCTTAAGGAGAGGGTACAATGAGCAGTTCTTC; cdr3_aa: CASSLRRGYNEQFF
v_call: TRBV12-3/TRBV12-4; d_call: NA; j_call: TRBJ1-6; clone_size: NA; cdr3_nt: TGTGCCAGCAGTTGGACTGCCCAAACCCTCCACTTT; cdr3_aa: CASSWTAQTLHF
v_call: TRBV27; d_call: NA; j_call: TRBJ2-5; clone_size: NA; cdr3_nt: TGTGCCAGCAGTTTATCGGAAGCGGACCAAGAGACCCAGTACTTC; cdr3_aa: CASSLSEADQETQYF
v_call: TRBV27; d_call: TRBD1; j_call: TRBJ2-1; clone_size: NA; cdr3_nt: TGTGCCAGCAGTGCCCGGGGACAGGGGTTGTATGAGCAGTTCTTC; cdr3_aa: CASSARGQGLYEQFF
v_call: TRBV13; d_call: TRBD2; j_call: TRBJ2-5; clone_size: NA; cdr3_nt: TGTGCCAGCAGCTCCCGACTAGCGGGGGAACAAGAGACCCAGTACTTC; cdr3_aa: CASSSRLAGEQETQYF
v_call: TRBV19; d_call: TRBD1; j_call: TRBJ1-2; clone_size: once; cdr3_nt: TGTGCCAGTAGTATACCACCCCCCAGACAGGGGTACTATGGCTACACCTTC; cdr3_aa: CASSIPPPRQGYYGYTF
v_call: TRBV5-1; d_call: TRBD2; j_call: TRBJ2-5; clone_size: many; cdr3_nt: TGCGCCAGCAGCTTGGAAGGTTTGCGGGGGGGCCGAGAGACCCAGTACTTC; cdr3_aa: CASSLEGLRGGRETQYF
v_call: TRBV30; d_call: TRBD2; j_call: TRBJ2-7; clone_size: NA; cdr3_nt: TGTGCCTGGAGTGTCCCCCCCGGGGGGAAATACGAGCAGTACTTC; cdr3_aa: CAWSVPPGGKYEQYF
v_call: TRBV3-1/TRBV3-2; d_call: NA; j_call: TRBJ2-5; clone_size: NA; cdr3_nt: TGTGCCAGCACCCGACAGGACTTCCAAGAGACCCAGTACTTC; cdr3_aa: CASTRQDFQETQYF
v_call: TRBV3-1/TRBV3-2; d_call: NA; j_call: TRBJ2-7; clone_size: NA; cdr3_nt: TGTGCCAGCAGCCCGGACTCTTCCTACGAGCAGTACTTC; cdr3_aa: CASSPDSSYEQYF
v_call: TRBV5-1; d_call: TRBD1; j_call: TRBJ2-7; clone_size: NA; cdr3_nt: TGCGCCAGCAGCTTGGGGATGGGGACAGGGATCTACGAGCAGTACTTC; cdr3_aa: CASSLGMGTGIYEQYF
v_call: TRBV5-8; d_call: TRBD1; j_call: TRBJ2-5; clone_size: few; cdr3_nt: TGTGCCAGCAGCCCAGGGACAGGAGAGACCCAGTACTTC; cdr3_aa: CASSPGTGETQYF
v_call: TRBV9; d_call: NA; j_call: TRBJ1-4; clone_size: NA; cdr3_nt: TGTGCCAGCAGCGTAGCCGGGAGAGCAACTAATGAAAAACTGTTTTTT; cdr3_aa: CASSVAGRATNEKLFF
v_call: TRBV7-9; d_call: TRBD1; j_call: TRBJ2-7; clone_size: NA; cdr3_nt: TGTGCCAGCAGCCGTACCGGGACAGCTTCCTACGAGCAGTACTTC; cdr3_aa: CASSRTGTASYEQYF
v_call: TRBV5-6; d_call: NA; j_call: TRBJ2-3; clone_size: few; cdr3_nt: TGTGCCAGCAGCTTGTTAGGGGGGGCTAGCACAGATACGCAGTATTTT; cdr3_aa: CASSLLGGASTDTQYF
v_call: TRBV9; d_call: NA; j_call: TRBJ1-2; clone_size: once; cdr3_nt: TGTGCCAGCAGCGGAGGGGAGGGAGTCTATGGCTACACCTTC; cdr3_aa: CASSGGEGVYGYTF
v_call: TRBV19; d_call: NA; j_call: TRBJ1-2; clone_size: NA; cdr3_nt: TGTGCCAGTAGTCGGGGGGGGATAACCGGCTATGGCTACACCTTC; cdr3_aa: CASSRGGITGYGYTF
v_call: TRBV5-4; d_call: NA; j_call: TRBJ2-2; clone_size: NA; cdr3_nt: TGTGCCAGCAGCCCTGGGTGGCTAACCGGGGGGGAGCTGTTTTTT; cdr3_aa: CASSPGWLTGGELFF
v_call: TRBV7-9; d_call: NA; j_call: TRBJ2-7; clone_size: NA; cdr3_nt: TGTGCCAGCAGCCATTCTGGGTCAGGGGTCTACGTTTGGTACTTC; cdr3_aa: CASSHSGSGVYVWYF
v_call: TRBV11-2; d_call: NA; j_call: TRBJ1-3; clone_size: NA; cdr3_nt: TGTGCCAGCAGCCACCGGGAGAGCTCTGGAAACACCATATATTTT; cdr3_aa: CASSHRESSGNTIYF
v_call: TRBV28; d_call: NA; j_call: TRBJ2-1; clone_size: few; cdr3_nt: TGTGCCAGCAGTTTGATCGGGTACAATGAGCAGTTCTTC; cdr3_aa: CASSLIGYNEQFF
v_call: TRBV19; d_call: TRBD2; j_call: TRBJ2-1; clone_size: once; cdr3_nt: TGTGCCAGTAGTATCACCCCCGCCGGGACTAGCGTCAATGAGCAGTTCTTC; cdr3_aa: CASSITPAGTSVNEQFF
v_call: TRBV11-1; d_call: TRBD1; j_call: TRBJ1-1; clone_size: NA; cdr3_nt: TGTGCCAGCAGCTTAGAAGGGGGCGGCACTGAAGCTTTCTTT; cdr3_aa: CASSLEGGGTEAFF
v_call: TRBV11-2; d_call: NA; j_call: TRBJ2-5; clone_size: NA; cdr3_nt: TGTGCCAGCAGCTTTCAGGGGCAGGAGACCCAGTACTTC; cdr3_aa: CASSFQGQETQYF
v_call: TRBV28; d_call: TRBD1; j_call: TRBJ1-5; clone_size: once; cdr3_nt: TGTGCCAGCAGTTTAGGGGACAGGGCCAATCAGCCCCAGCATTTT; cdr3_aa: CASSLGDRANQPQHF
v_call: TRBV7-9; d_call: NA; j_call: TRBJ2-7; clone_size: NA; cdr3_nt: TGTGCCAGCAGCACCGTAGTCGAGCAGTACTTC; cdr3_aa: CASSTVVEQYF